A selection of T cell receptor beta chains follows, all from one sample in a study of CD8 T cells in ankylosing spondylitis. MiXCR, run by TCRdb on the 5' RACE reads, gives a single entry per CDR3 protein. The data contain under 120,000 distinct CDR3 sequences, 20% to 30% of them singletons. Specimen: synovial fluid, either unsorted or a sorted T cell fraction (not recorded which). These receptors originate from a male donor with ankylosing spondylitis. Both conserved end residues are part of each CDR3. The order of the fields is V gene, D gene, clone size, J gene, CDR3 DNA, CDR3 protein. A D gene is named only where the DNA matches it firmly. Clone size is given for some rows only: seen once, a few or many times, or a class if the clone is expanded.

TRBV20-1	TRBD2	many	TRBJ2-5	TGCAGTGCTAGAGATAGGGCCGGGAGGGCCGGGGGAGAGACCCAGTACTTC	CSARDRAGRAGGETQYF
TRBV2	.	few	TRBJ1-5	TGTGCCAGCAAGATACACCCTAATAGCAATCAGCCCCAGCATTTT	CASKIHPNSNQPQHF
TRBV6-1	.	many	TRBJ1-1	TGTGCCAGCAGTGAATTTGCGACTGAAGCTTTCTTT	CASSEFATEAFF
TRBV2	.	.	TRBJ2-1	TGTGCCAGCCCTGCGAAAGGGGTTTTGTATGAGCAGTTCTTC	CASPAKGVLYEQFF
TRBV7-9	.	few	TRBJ2-2	TGTGCCAGCAGCTTAGCTGAGGAGCTGTTTTTT	CASSLAEELFF
TRBV12-3/TRBV12-4	TRBD1	few	TRBJ2-3	TGTGCCAGCATCAGGACAGGGGGATTTGCAGATACGCAGTATTTT	CASIRTGGFADTQYF
TRBV2	.	few	TRBJ1-5	TGTGCCAGCAGTGTAGCCATGAGGAGCAATCAGCCCCAGCATTTT	CASSVAMRSNQPQHF
TRBV19	.	.	TRBJ1-1	TGTGCCAGTCGTTGGGGGAACACTGAAGCTTTCTTT	CASRWGNTEAFF
TRBV5-1	.	once	TRBJ2-7	TGCGCCAGCAGCTTGGCCATGGGACGGGGAGGCCACGAGCAGTACTTC	CASSLAMGRGGHEQYF
TRBV10-2	.	few	TRBJ1-2	TGCGCCAGCAGGAAGGACAGTCTCTATGGCTACACCTTC	CASRKDSLYGYTF
TRBV11-2	TRBD2	.	TRBJ2-1	TGTGCCAGCAGCGCCAGGGGTAGCGGGAGGGCTCGGACCTACAATGAGCAGTTCTTC	CASSARGSGRARTYNEQFF
TRBV10-3	TRBD1	few	TRBJ2-1	TGTGCCATCAGTGGCGACAGGGGGATAGATGAGCAGTTCTTC	CAISGDRGIDEQFF
TRBV19	TRBD1	many	TRBJ1-5	TGTGCCAGTAGGATACAGGGGGCTCATCAGCCCCAGCATTTT	CASRIQGAHQPQHF
TRBV15	.	few	TRBJ1-5	TGTGCCACCAGCAGTTACAGGGATCAGCCCCAGCATTTT	CATSSYRDQPQHF
TRBV29-1	TRBD2	many	TRBJ2-1	TGCAGCGCGATACCCGGGACTAACAACTACAATGAGCAGTTCTTC	CSAIPGTNNYNEQFF
TRBV18	TRBD2	many	TRBJ2-1	TGTGCCAGCTCACAAATCGGACTAGCGGGAGGGTTGGCTGAGCAGTTCTTC	CASSQIGLAGGLAEQFF
TRBV5-1	.	many	TRBJ1-1	TGCGCCAGCAGCTTGGATGATCCAGGGGAAGCTTTCTTT	CASSLDDPGEAFF
TRBV4-2	.	few	TRBJ2-1	TGTGCCAGCAGCCAAGTAACCGGGACGAGCTCCTACAATGAGCAGTTCTTC	CASSQVTGTSSYNEQFF
TRBV16	.	.	TRBJ1-5	TGTGCCAGCAGCCAGAGCCGGGACCCTGGGAGCGGTCAGCCCCAGCATTTT	CASSQSRDPGSGQPQHF
TRBV30	.	few	TRBJ2-7	TGTGCCTGGAGTTGGAGTCCGGGGGACGAGCAGTACTTC	CAWSWSPGDEQYF
TRBV6-4	.	.	TRBJ2-2	TGTGCCAGCTCCGCGGGGCAGGGGGACACCGGGGAGCTGTTTTTT	CASSAGQGDTGELFF
TRBV12-3/TRBV12-4	.	many	TRBJ1-5	TGTGCCAGCAGTTTAGGGCAGGACAATCAGCCCCAGCATTTT	CASSLGQDNQPQHF
TRBV5-6	.	.	TRBJ1-6	TGTGCCAGCAGCTCCTACCAACAGGGAAATTCACCCCTCCACTTT	CASSSYQQGNSPLHF
TRBV21-1	.	.	TRBJ2-4	TGTGCCACCTCGGGATCGAGAAACATTCAGTACTTC	CATSGSRNIQYF
TRBV3-1	TRBD2	.	TRBJ2-5	TGTGCCAGCGTTAGGACTAGCGGCCGGTACCAAGAGACCCAGTACTTC	CASVRTSGRYQETQYF
TRBV20-1	TRBD2	.	TRBJ2-7	TGCAGTGCTAGAGAACCCCAGACGGGAGGGAGGAGGGCCTACGAGCAGTACTTC	CSAREPQTGGRRAYEQYF
TRBV5-1	TRBD2	.	TRBJ2-2	TGCGCCAGCAGCAGACTAGCGGACACCGGGGAGCTGTTTTTT	CASSRLADTGELFF
TRBV10-3	TRBD1	many	TRBJ1-6	TGTGCCTCCCAAGGGGGCAGGTCACCCCTCCACTTT	CASQGGRSPLHF
TRBV24-1	.	.	TRBJ2-1	TGTGCCACCAGTGATTTACAGACTGGGCACAATGAGCAGTTCTTC	CATSDLQTGHNEQFF
TRBV20-1	.	.	TRBJ2-3	TGCAGTGCGGGGAAAGCATATACGCAGTATTTT	CSAGKAYTQYF
TRBV4-2	TRBD2	few	TRBJ2-7	TGTGCCAGCAGCCAAGTGGCGTCGGGACTAGCGGTCTACGAGCAGTACTTC	CASSQVASGLAVYEQYF
TRBV7-9	.	many	TRBJ1-2	TGTGCCAGCAGCTTAGGGAATGGCTACACCTTC	CASSLGNGYTF
TRBV14	.	many	TRBJ1-3	TGTGCCAGCAGCCAAGATCTGCCAGGGTCTGGAAACACCATATATTTT	CASSQDLPGSGNTIYF